The 14 T cell receptor beta chains in this list originate from one sample, sequenced in a study of blood T cell repertoires in COVID-19. Libraries were prepared by immunoSEQ multiplex PCR; TCRdb keeps only in-frame clonotypes and omits some of them. The data show about 350,000 clones, with roughly 87% seen just once and 3.9% held by the top ten. Input material: peripheral blood. The receptors were gathered from a woman aged 60-75 years with COVID-19, enrolled during active disease.

This clone turned up a few times. V gene TRBV20-1 combines with J gene TRBJ1-1, with unresolved D. The germline V gene encodes CDR1 DFQATT and CDR2 SNEGSKA (reference sequence). The CDR3 is 10 amino acids. The CDR3 DNA reads as TGCACCCCCGGCGGGACTGAAGCTTTCTTT. Amino acids: CTPGGTEAFF.

The rearrangement links TRBV7-9 to TRBJ2-2, with D perhaps TRBD2 (6 bases). In germline, CDR1 is SEHNR, CDR2 FQNEAQ (reference sequence). Trimming pared 1 base from V and 7 bases from J, leaving 10 bases between. This CDR3 contains 14 residues. The CDR3 coding sequence is TGTGCCAGCAGCTTAGTAGCGGCGGGCGGGGAGCTGTTTTTT. This sequence encodes CASSLVAAGGELFF.

The chain uses TRBV2 and TRBJ1-2; 7 bases match TRBD1. The V gene end was trimmed by 5 bases and the J gene end by 8 bases; junction bases not matched to a gene: 11. The germline gives CDR1 SNHLY, CDR2 FYNNEI. The CDR3 spans 14 residues. The chain's CDR3 is CASSLTGLTQGYTF. The CDR3, as DNA: TGTGCCAGCAGTCTGACAGGGCTGACACAGGGCTACACCTTC.

This clone has a single count. CDR3 region: CASTEDLRRRSNQPQHF. The CDR3 nucleotides read TGTGCCAGCACCGAAGATTTGAGGAGGAGGTCCAATCAGCCCCAGCATTTT. J is TRBJ1-5 and V is TRBV28; D unresolved. V was trimmed by 7 bases and J by 3 bases, leaving 22 bases between them. CDR1 is MDHEN and CDR2 is SYDVKM in the germline V gene. This CDR3 region has 17 residues.

The chain joins TRBV7-9 to TRBJ1-1; D might be TRBD1 (5 bases). The CDR3 is 11 residues long. Trimming removed 5 bases from V and 11 bases from J, with 12 bases in between. Germline V lookup: CDR1 SEHNR, CDR2 FQNEAQ (reference sequence). This chain's CDR3 is CASSLRAGAFF. The CDR3 DNA is TGTGCCAGCAGCCTCAGGGCCGGGGCTTTCTTT.

The chain couples TRBV7-9 to TRBJ2-7; 9 bases match TRBD1. The germline V gene encodes CDR1 SEHNR and CDR2 FQNEAQ (reference sequence). This CDR3 comprises 13 residues. The V gene end was trimmed by 4 bases and the J gene end by 7 bases; junction bases not matched to a gene: 5. CDR3 residues: CASSSGQGLEQYF. The CDR3 DNA reads TGTGCCAGCAGCTCGGGACAGGGACTTGAGCAGTACTTC.

The chain combines TRBV11-2 with TRBJ1-1, with D maybe TRBD1 (5 bases). The V and J ends lost 8 bases and 4 bases respectively, with 14 bases between them. This CDR3 is 13 amino acids long. The germline gives CDR1 SGHAT, CDR2 FQNNGV. The CDR3 reads CASYLIGATEAFF. CDR3 DNA: TGTGCCAGCTATCTCATAGGGGCCACTGAAGCTTTCTTT.

V is TRBV6-1 and J is TRBJ2-4; the match to TRBD1 covers 9 bases. The CDR3 loop spans 16 amino acids. After removal of 1 base from V and 3 bases from J, the junction contained 4 bases not matched to a gene. The V gene's germline CDR1 is MNHNS and CDR2 SASEGT. This chain's CDR3 is CASSEGGTGYKNIQYF. Written as DNA, the CDR3 is TGTGCCAGCAGTGAAGGAGGGACAGGGTACAAAAACATTCAGTACTTC.

The CDR3 DNA follows: TGTGCCAGTAGTTACAGTCCCGGGACAGGGATGAACACTGAAGCTTTCTTT. Amino acid sequence: CASSYSPGTGMNTEAFF. This rearrangement joins TRBV19 to TRBJ1-1, with 9 bases identical to TRBD1. After removal of 5 bases from V and 0 bases from J, the junction contained 10 bases not matched to a gene. This CDR3 has 17 amino acids. From germline, CDR1 is LNHDA and CDR2 SQIVND (reference sequence).

The chain is built from TRBV5-1 and TRBJ1-6, with 7 bases that match TRBD1. Trimming took 4 bases from V and 7 from J; bases not matched to a gene: 5. The CDR3 spans 14 residues. Germline V gene data show CDR1 as SGHRS and CDR2 as YFSETQ. CDR3 DNA sequence: TGCGCCAGCAGCCTCCTACAGGGGAATTCACCCCTCCACTTT. Translating it yields CASSLLQGNSPLHF. The entire variable domain, with the rest obtained from reference TRBV5-1 and TRBJ1-6, is as follows: KAGVTQTPRYLIKTRGQQVTLSCSPISGHRSVSWYQQTPGQGLQFLFEYFSETQRNKGNFPGRFSGRQFSNSRSEMNVSTLELGDSALYLCASSLLQGNSPLHFGNGTRLTVT.

Here the CDR3 DNA reads TGTGCCAGCAGCGTAGGACAGGCCCTTTCACCCCTCCACTTT. Protein sequence: CASSVGQALSPLHF. The rearrangement uses TRBV9 and TRBJ1-6; TRBD1 is a possible D gene (6 bases). Trimming removed 0 bases at V and 9 bases at J, with 10 bases between. The V gene's germline CDR1 is SGDLS and CDR2 YYNGEE. This CDR3 comprises 14 residues.

Points on this clone: Other DNA sequences of this sample code for an identical CDR3. This chain uses TRBV6-5 with TRBJ1-1; D might be TRBD1 (6 bases). CDR1 is MNHEY and CDR2 is SVGAGI in the germline V gene. V dropped 6 bases and J dropped 5 bases, with 10 bases sitting between them. The CDR3 length is 12 residues. The CDR3 here is CASRLQGTEAFF. The CDR3 bases are TGTGCCAGCAGGTTACAGGGAACTGAAGCTTTCTTT.

This clone showed up just once. The gene calls are TRBV2 and TRBJ1-1; a weak D match, TRBD1 (6 bases). The CDR3 runs to 14 residues. V was pared by 5 bases and J by 8 bases, with 18 bases between. In germline, CDR1 is SNHLY, CDR2 FYNNEI. CDR3 in amino acids: CASSQGKWQTEAFF. As DNA, the CDR3 is TGTGCCAGCAGTCAGGGGAAGTGGCAGACGGAAGCTTTCTTT.

Remarks on this clone: Other DNA sequences from this sample encode an identical CDR3 as well. The rearrangement uses TRBV18 and TRBJ1-2; TRBD1 agrees at 11 bases. This CDR3 is built from 15 residues. Germline V lookup: CDR1 KGHSH, CDR2 LQKENI. V was clipped by 3 bases and J by 6 bases; unmatched bases: 6. CDR3: CASSPPGQGEHGYTF. CDR3 nucleotides: TGTGCCAGCTCACCCCCGGGACAGGGGGAACATGGCTACACCTTC.